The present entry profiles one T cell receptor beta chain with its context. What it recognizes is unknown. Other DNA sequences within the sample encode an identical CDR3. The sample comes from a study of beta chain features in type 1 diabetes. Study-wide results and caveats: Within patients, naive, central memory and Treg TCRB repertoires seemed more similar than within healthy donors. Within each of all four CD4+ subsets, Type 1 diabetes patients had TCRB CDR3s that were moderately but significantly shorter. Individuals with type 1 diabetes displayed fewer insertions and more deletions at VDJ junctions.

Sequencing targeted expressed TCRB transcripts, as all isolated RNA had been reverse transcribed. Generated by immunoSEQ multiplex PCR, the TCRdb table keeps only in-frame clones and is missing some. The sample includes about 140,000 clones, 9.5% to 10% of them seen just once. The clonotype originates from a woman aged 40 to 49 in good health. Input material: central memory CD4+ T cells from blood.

CDR3 amino acids: CASSYFRNTEAFF. CDR3 nucleotides: TGTGCCAGCAGTTACTTCCGGAACACTGAAGCTTTCTTT. V and J are TRBV6-5 and TRBJ1-1; D remains unclear. Trimming left V 1 base short and J 1 base short, with 4 bases between. Looked up from germline, CDR1 is MNHEY and CDR2 is SVGAGI. The CDR3 length is 13 residues.